This TCR beta chain stems from a study of T-cell reconstitution after alpha-beta-depleted transplantation in children. Findings of the study overall: About two months after transplant, alpha-beta T cells reportedly came from several hundred expanded graft clones. T-cell numbers and diversity, one year after transplant, stemmed largely from T cells that were newly produced.

A TCRbeta library incorporating unique molecular identifiers was prepared. TCRdb reprocessed the PCR reads via MiXCR and lists one record per CDR3 protein. The sample gives 700,000 to 950,000 distinct CDR3 sequences, about 15% of which show up once; approximately 4.5% is in the top ten. Concerning this clonotype itself: Its specificity is not known.

The germline gives CDR1 LGHNA, CDR2 YNFKEQ. Trimming removed 0 bases at V and 0 bases at J, with 9 bases between. The CDR3 covers 16 residues. This chain connects TRBV4-2 to TRBJ1-5, with D possibly TRBD1 on 5 matching bases. The material was PBMCs, mostly from graft donor cells, obtained 360 days after TCRalphabeta/CD19-depleted stem cell transplant. The clonotype originates from a male patient younger than 18 who had a stem cell transplant for acute lymphoblastic leukemia, so the T cells may come from the graft donor. CDR3 in DNA: TGTGCCAGCAGCCAAGAGGGGGAATATAGCAATCAGCCCCAGCATTTT. Its protein product is CASSQEGEYSNQPQHF.